Listed here are 17 T cell receptor beta chains from one sample, sequenced in a study of T cell responses to AZD1222 COVID-19 vaccine. Produced via immunoSEQ multiplex PCR; TCRdb's table is partial and in-frame only. The data contain around 140,000 clones, just under 95% of them singletons. The specimen comprised peripheral blood, sampled on day 0 of AZD1222 vaccination. Source of these receptors: an adult in good health.

This chain uses TRBV18 with TRBJ1-2; 7 nucleotides agree with TRBD1. V lost 0 bases to trimming and J lost 4 bases; unmatched junction nucleotides: 5. This CDR3 region has 15 residues. Germline values: CDR1 KGHSH, CDR2 LQKENI. CDR3 amino acids: CASSPPFWTGYGYTF. In DNA, the CDR3 is TGTGCCAGCTCACCACCGTTCTGGACAGGCTATGGCTACACCTTC.

The chain carries TRBV15 and TRBJ2-1, with 11 positions matching TRBD2. V shed 1 base, J shed 4 bases, and the junction held 0 bases outside the gene matches. Germline V lookup: CDR1 LNHNV, CDR2 YYDKDF (reference sequence). This CDR3 contains 15 residues. CDR3 protein: CATSRGLAGYNEQFF. DNA for the CDR3: TGTGCCACCAGCAGAGGACTAGCGGGATACAATGAGCAGTTCTTC. The entire variable domain, with the rest obtained from reference TRBV15 and TRBJ2-1, is as follows: DAMVIQNPRYQVTQFGKPVTLSCSQTLNHNVMYWYQQKSSQAPKLLFHYYDKDFNNEADTPDNFQSRRPNTSFCFLDIRSPGLGDTAMYLCATSRGLAGYNEQFFGPGTRLTVL.

The genes are TRBV5-6 and TRBJ2-1; D is perhaps TRBD1 or TRBD2 (5 bases each). This CDR3 contains 12 residues. V was shortened by 4 bases and J by 7 bases, with 9 bases between the two germline ends. Germline CDR1 SGHDT, CDR2 YYEEEE. The CDR3 region is CASSVGANEQFF. CDR3 sequence (DNA): TGTGCCAGCAGCGTCGGGGCTAATGAGCAGTTCTTC.

This sequence joins TRBV5-6 and TRBJ2-7; D possibly uses TRBD1 or TRBD2 (5 bases each). The CDR3 totals 16 residues. V was shortened by 0 bases and J by 0 bases, with 13 bases between the two germline ends. Germline V gene lookup returns CDR1 SGHDT and CDR2 YYEEEE. This CDR3 is CASSLGAGSLSYEQYF. CDR3 bases: TGTGCCAGCAGCTTGGGGGCAGGGAGCCTCTCCTACGAGCAGTACTTC. Variable domain in full (rest from reference TRBV5-6 and TRBJ2-7): DAGVTQSPTHLIKTRGQQVTLRCSPKSGHDTVSWYQQALGQGPQFIFQYYEEEERQRGNFPDRFSGHQFPNYSSELNVNALLLGDSALYLCASSLGAGSLSYEQYFGPGTRLTVT.

The chain uses TRBV19 and TRBJ2-3, with D possibly being TRBD2 (6 bases). The CDR3 covers 17 residues. The V end lost 10 bases, the J end lost 2 bases, and 25 bases lay between the germline ends. The V gene's germline CDR1 is LNHDA and CDR2 SQIVND (reference sequence). DNA for the CDR3: TGTGCCACTGAAGATATTTTCGGGCGGGAACTCACAGATACGCAGTATTTT. Its translation: CATEDIFGRELTDTQYF.

Turning to this clone: One end of the junction varies from germline; a read error may be responsible. The chain employs TRBV5-1 and TRBJ2-7, with D unclear. From germline, CDR1 is SGHRS and CDR2 YFSETQ. CDR3 size: 13 residues. The CDR3 loop reads CASSLEGPKPAFF. The CDR3 nucleotides read TGCGCCAGCAGCTTGGAGGGTCCCAAGCCGGCCTTTTTC.

The rearrangement joins TRBV18 to TRBJ1-3; TRBD1 is a possible D gene (6 bases). Germline assignment: CDR1 KGHSH and CDR2 LQKENI. V dropped 1 base and J dropped 0 bases, with 10 bases sitting between them. CDR3 length: 16 amino acids. CDR3 in amino acids: CASSPLRGPSGNTIYF. CDR3 in DNA: TGTGCCAGCTCACCACTCAGGGGACCCTCTGGAAACACCATATATTTT.

The V gene is TRBV28, the J gene TRBJ2-7, with 7 bases lining up with TRBD2. Germline trimming cut 7 bases from V and 4 bases from J; bases unmatched to any gene: 7. In germline, CDR1 is MDHEN, CDR2 SYDVKM. The CDR3 contains 13 residues. The CDR3 protein is CASNEGGMYEQYF. CDR3 bases: TGTGCCAGCAATGAGGGAGGGATGTACGAGCAGTACTTC. Based on the CDR3 plus reference TRBV28 and TRBJ2-7, the full variable domain is DVKVTQSSRYLVKRTGEKVFLECVQDMDHENMFWYRQDPGLGLRLIYFSYDVKMKEKGDIPEGYSVSREKKERFSLILESASTNQTSMYLCASNEGGMYEQYFGPGTRLTVT.

The chain employs TRBV6-5 and TRBJ2-7; 10 nucleotides match TRBD2. The CDR3 has 12 amino acids. CDR1 and CDR2 (germline): MNHEY, SVGAGI. Losses at the gene ends were 10 bases for V and 3 bases for J; bases not matched to a gene: 3. For the CDR3, the DNA is TGTGCCATCCGACTAGCGGGCTACGAGCAGTACTTC. Encoded protein: CAIRLAGYEQYF.

The J gene is TRBJ2-7, the V gene TRBV3-1 (or the pseudogene TRBV3-2); the match to TRBD2 covers 12 bases. CDR3 length equals 17 residues. V was clipped by 2 bases and J by 0 bases; unmatched bases: 5. The germline CDR1 and CDR2 sequences are LGHDT and YNNKEL (reference sequence). The CDR3 DNA reads TGTGCCAGCAGCCAAAAGGGGACTAGCGGGTACTCCTACGAGCAGTACTTC. It is translated as CASSQKGTSGYSYEQYF.

This rearrangement joins TRBV5-6 to TRBJ2-1; 8 bases are a match to TRBD1. The CDR3 runs 15 residues. The V segment lost 2 bases and the J segment 8 bases; nucleotides outside the gene matches: 9. From germline, CDR1 is SGHDT and CDR2 YYEEEE. CDR3 amino acids: CASSLLPGGMDEQFF. CDR3 nucleotide sequence: TGTGCCAGCAGCTTACTCCCAGGGGGCATGGATGAGCAGTTCTTC. Full variable domain (missing parts from reference TRBV5-6 and TRBJ2-1): DAGVTQSPTHLIKTRGQQVTLRCSPKSGHDTVSWYQQALGQGPQFIFQYYEEEERQRGNFPDRFSGHQFPNYSSELNVNALLLGDSALYLCASSLLPGGMDEQFFGPGTRLTVL.

This rearrangement joins TRBV18 to TRBJ2-5, with D tentatively TRBD1 (5 bases). The CDR3 runs to 13 residues. Germline V lookup: CDR1 KGHSH, CDR2 LQKENI. Trimming left V 3 bases short and J 5 bases short, with 10 bases between. This CDR3 is CASSPRVVETQYF. The CDR3 region has the DNA TGTGCCAGCTCACCCAGGGTAGTGGAGACCCAGTACTTC.

The genes are TRBV5-6 and TRBJ1-2; D is unresolved. The V gene's germline CDR1 is SGHDT and CDR2 YYEEEE. V was trimmed by 0 bases and J by 4 bases, leaving 7 bases between them. The CDR3 covers 13 residues. The CDR3 DNA reads as TGTGCCAGCAGCTTGGGGATGGTCTATGGCTACACCTTC. It encodes CASSLGMVYGYTF.

The chain couples TRBV3-1 (or the pseudogene TRBV3-2) to TRBJ2-1; the match to TRBD2 covers 9 bases. J gave up 4 bases and V 1 base, and 5 bases lay outside the gene matches. Germline V gene sequence: CDR1 LGHDT, CDR2 YNNKEL (reference sequence). This CDR3 is 16 amino acids long. CDR3 DNA: TGTGCCAGCAGCCAAGTGGTAGCGGGAGAGTACAATGAGCAGTTCTTC. Translation gives CASSQVVAGEYNEQFF.

This chain connects TRBV28 to TRBJ2-1; tentatively, D is TRBD2 (5 bases). The germline V and J ends were trimmed by 5 bases and 6 bases, with 17 bases remaining between them. The CDR3 totals 15 residues. Per germline, CDR1 MDHEN and CDR2 SYDVKM. CDR3 sequence reads: CASSPNRVSGNEQFF. The CDR3 DNA follows: TGTGCCAGCAGTCCAAACCGGGTCAGCGGCAATGAGCAGTTCTTC.

The gene calls are TRBV27 and TRBJ1-5; the D is unclear. The CDR3 is made up of 15 amino acids. Germline CDR1 and CDR2: MNHEY and SMNVEV (reference sequence). Trimming removed 3 bases at V and 4 bases at J, with 13 bases between. DNA of the CDR3: TGTGCCAGCAGTTTTACATCGATAGGGAATCAGCCCCAGCATTTT. This translates into CASSFTSIGNQPQHF.

This chain connects TRBV6-5 to TRBJ1-1; D gene uncertain. V lost 0 bases and J lost 1, with 6 bases in between. The CDR3 totals 14 residues. Germline lookup yields CDR1 MNHEY and CDR2 SVGAGI. CDR3 amino acids: CASSYSTQNTEAFF. The CDR3 nucleotides are TGTGCCAGCAGTTACTCGACCCAGAACACTGAAGCTTTCTTT.